Listed below are T cell receptor beta chains from one sample, sequenced in a study of blood T cells in healthy people across ages. TCRdb recomputed calls from the 5' RACE reads with MiXCR, one row per CDR3 protein. Of 1.5 million to 2 million distinct CDR3 sequences in the sample, roughly 28% were seen once. Sequences were obtained from blood. These receptors originate from a woman in her twenties or thirties in good health. The CDR3 runs from the conserved cysteine through the conserved F or W. Fields, in order: J gene, D gene, V gene, clone size, CDR3 DNA, CDR3 protein. A D gene is named only where the DNA matches it firmly. Expanded clones get a size class; other rows say once, few or many, or leave the size out.

J gene: TRBJ2-6; D gene: TRBD2; V gene: TRBV3-1; clone size: .; CDR3 DNA: TGTGCCAGCAGCTTGGGACTAGGGACCTCTGGGGCCAACGTCCTGACTTTC; CDR3 protein: CASSLGLGTSGANVLTF
J gene: TRBJ1-5; D gene: TRBD1; V gene: TRBV27; clone size: .; CDR3 DNA: TGTGCCAGCAGTCCACTGGGGGACAGGGAATGGGCCCAGCATTTT; CDR3 protein: CASSPLGDREWAQHF
J gene: TRBJ2-1; D gene: TRBD2; V gene: TRBV5-4; clone size: .; CDR3 DNA: TGTGCCAGCAGAATAGCGGGAGGCTCGCGGTACAATGAGCAGTTCTTC; CDR3 protein: CASRIAGGSRYNEQFF
J gene: TRBJ2-1; D gene: TRBD1; V gene: TRBV4-1; clone size: many; CDR3 DNA: TGCGCCAGCAGTCGGGACAGGGTTCTCCATGAGCAGTTCTTC; CDR3 protein: CASSRDRVLHEQFF
J gene: TRBJ2-1; D gene: TRBD2; V gene: TRBV27; clone size: .; CDR3 DNA: TGTGCCAGCAGTTTATCGGACCCTAGCGGAACCTACAATGAGCAGTTCTTC; CDR3 protein: CASSLSDPSGTYNEQFF
J gene: TRBJ2-3; D gene: .; V gene: TRBV20-1; clone size: .; CDR3 DNA: TGCAGTGCCTGGGGAAGCGGGCCAGATACGCAGTATTTT; CDR3 protein: CSAWGSGPDTQYF
J gene: TRBJ1-1; D gene: .; V gene: TRBV6-6; clone size: few; CDR3 DNA: TGTGCCAGCCCCCTGGATCGTGACGGCAGGGTGGACACTGAAGCTTTCTTT; CDR3 protein: CASPLDRDGRVDTEAFF
J gene: TRBJ2-1; D gene: .; V gene: TRBV30; clone size: few; CDR3 DNA: TGTGCCTGGGGCCTAGGCTCCTACAATGAGCAGTTCTTC; CDR3 protein: CAWGLGSYNEQFF
J gene: TRBJ2-7; D gene: .; V gene: TRBV6-5; clone size: few; CDR3 DNA: TGTGCCAGCAGTAGGGACGAGGCCTACGAGCAGTACTTC; CDR3 protein: CASSRDEAYEQYF
J gene: TRBJ2-7; D gene: .; V gene: TRBV29-1; clone size: many; CDR3 DNA: TGCAGCGTTGAAGGGCAGGTAGGGACCTACGAGCAGTACTTC; CDR3 protein: CSVEGQVGTYEQYF
J gene: TRBJ2-1; D gene: .; V gene: TRBV7-9; clone size: .; CDR3 DNA: TGTGCCAGCAGCTTTAAAGCAGGAGGCGAGGAGCAGTTCTTC; CDR3 protein: CASSFKAGGEEQFF
J gene: TRBJ1-1; D gene: .; V gene: TRBV7-9; clone size: many; CDR3 DNA: TGTGCCAGCAGCGAAGGTTTCATTGAAGCTTTCTTT; CDR3 protein: CASSEGFIEAFF
J gene: TRBJ1-1; D gene: TRBD1; V gene: TRBV5-1; clone size: once; CDR3 DNA: TGCGCCAGCAGCTTCGGGACAGGGACGGGGGCTGAAGCTTTCTTT; CDR3 protein: CASSFGTGTGAEAFF
J gene: TRBJ2-2; D gene: TRBD2; V gene: TRBV29-1; clone size: .; CDR3 DNA: TGCAGCGTTGAACGCGGGAGCACCGGGGAGCTGTTTTTT; CDR3 protein: CSVERGSTGELFF